The 15 T cell receptor beta chains reported below all come from one sample, sequenced in a study of T-cell memory formation after mild COVID-19. One entry per CDR3 protein, called by TCRdb with MiXCR from the 5' RACE reads. The table includes hundreds of thousands of distinct CDR3 sequences, about 17% detected once. Sequenced: PBMCs or a T cell subset sorted from them (not recorded which). These receptors came from a man in his late teens or twenties who had mild COVID-19 (a few samples of this study predate the infection). Cell type and time point are not known.

This clonotype was recorded many times. The chain is built from TRBV15 and TRBJ1-5; TRBD1 is a possible D gene (5 bases). Germline CDR1 is LNHNV and CDR2 is YYDKDF (reference sequence). CDR3 length: 15 amino acids. V dropped 5 bases and J dropped 6 bases, with 17 bases sitting between them. CDR3 coding DNA: TGTGCCACCAGCCGAGCTCCTAGTGGGGGTCAGCCCCAGCATTTT. Translation: CATSRAPSGGQPQHF.

The chain has TRBV24-1 and TRBJ2-3; D possibly corresponds to TRBD1 (6 bases). The germline V gene has CDR1 KGHDR and CDR2 SFDVKD. V was trimmed by 4 bases and J by 6 bases, leaving 13 bases between them. The CDR3 sequence is 14 residues long. The CDR3 DNA sequence: TGTGCCACCAGTGACCCTACAGGGTTTGATACGCAGTATTTT. This translates into CATSDPTGFDTQYF.

V usage is TRBV11-2 and J usage is TRBJ2-7; no firm D call. Germline assignment: CDR1 SGHAT and CDR2 FQNNGV. V was cut by 5 bases and J by 3 bases, with 14 bases left in between. This CDR3 region has 14 residues. The CDR3 loop is CASSPVSAIYEQYF. The CDR3 nucleotides read TGTGCCAGCAGCCCCGTATCGGCGATCTACGAGCAGTACTTC.

This clonotype was counted only a few times. This chain joins TRBV20-1 and TRBJ1-3, with 8 bases identical to TRBD1. The CDR3 covers 14 residues. Trimming cost V 2 bases and J 8 bases; bases outside gene matches: 8. Germline CDR1 reads DFQATT; CDR2 reads SNEGSKA (reference sequence). As DNA, the CDR3 is TGCAGTGCTAGAATGAGGACAGGGCAAGACACCATATATTTT. Residues: CSARMRTGQDTIYF.

This chain links TRBV4-3 with TRBJ1-1; no definite D call. Trimming removed 4 bases at V and 7 bases at J, with 13 bases between. This CDR3 region has 13 residues. CDR1 and CDR2 from the germline V gene are LGHNA and YSLEER. Written as DNA, the CDR3 is TGCGCCAGCAGCCTCGTACCTGCGAGTGAAGCTTTCTTT. Translation: CASSLVPASEAFF.

This clonotype was observed a handful of times. The V call is TRBV20-1, the J call TRBJ1-1, with a tentative D call TRBD1 (6 bases). Germline loops: CDR1 DFQATT, CDR2 SNEGSKA (reference sequence). Between the trimmed V and J ends, which lost 3 bases and 1 base, there was a span of 9 bases. The CDR3 has 13 amino acids. CDR3 sequence (DNA): TGCAGTGCTAGGTCAGGGGCGAACACTGAAGCTTTCTTT. This sequence encodes CSARSGANTEAFF.

This clonotype occurred a few times. V is TRBV4-1 and J is TRBJ2-2, with 8 bases identical to TRBD2. Trimming at V came to 4 bases and at J to 4 bases, leaving 17 bases not matched to a gene. CDR1 and CDR2 from the germline V gene are MGHRA and YSYEKL. This CDR3 is 19 amino acids long. In nucleotides, the CDR3 is TGCGCCAGCAGCCTCCCCGGAGCGAGCGGGGGCCCGGGCACCGGGGAGCTGTTTTTT. Its translation: CASSLPGASGGPGTGELFF.

The chain couples TRBV5-1 to TRBJ2-2; a possible D gene is TRBD2 (6 bases). V dropped 4 bases and J dropped 5 bases, with 15 bases sitting between them. Germline V lookup: CDR1 SGHRS, CDR2 YFSETQ. The CDR3 has 15 amino acids. The CDR3 protein is CASSLRRDGTGELFF. In DNA form, the CDR3 reads TGCGCCAGCAGCCTAAGGAGGGATGGTACCGGGGAGCTGTTTTTT.

The J gene is TRBJ2-3, the V gene TRBV7-9, with 8 bases fitting TRBD2. CDR3 size: 16 residues. V trimming: 1 base; J trimming: 1 base; junction bases outside the gene matches: 4. Germline-derived CDR1 and CDR2 are SEHNR and FQNEAQ (reference sequence). In DNA, the CDR3 is TGTGCCAGCAGCTTAGGACTACTAGCGGGCACAGATACGCAGTATTTT. It translates to CASSLGLLAGTDTQYF. Complete variable domain (other parts from reference TRBV7-9 and TRBJ2-3): DTGVSQNPRHKITKRGQNVTFRCDPISEHNRLYWYRQTLGQGPEFLTYFQNEAQLEKSRLLSDRFSAERPKGSFSTLEIQRTEQGDSAMYLCASSLGLLAGTDTQYFGPGTRLTVL.

This clonotype has more than one count but fewer than ten. The chain is built from TRBV7-9 and TRBJ2-7, with D possibly matching TRBD2 (6 bases). The CDR3 length is 14 residues. Germline CDR1 reads SEHNR; CDR2 reads FQNEAQ (reference sequence). The V end lost 1 base, the J end lost 6 bases, and 13 bases lay between the germline ends. Here the CDR3 DNA reads TGTGCCAGCAGCTTAGGGGGACTCCTCTTCGAGCAGTACGTC. Translation gives CASSLGGLLFEQYV.

V is TRBV15 and J is TRBJ2-1, with D possibly called TRBD1 or TRBD2 (6 bases each). This CDR3 is built from 17 residues. Per germline, CDR1 LNHNV and CDR2 YYDKDF (reference sequence). V lost 1 base to trimming and J lost 3 bases, with 16 bases between them. The CDR3 coding sequence is TGTGCCACCAGCAGAGGGGGGGCCAGGGTGATCTACAATGAGCAGTTCTTC. Translated, it gives CATSRGGARVIYNEQFF.

This clonotype was observed many times. V is TRBV7-8 and J is TRBJ1-1; D possibly corresponds to TRBD1 (5 bases). This CDR3 spans 16 amino acids. Germline CDR1 SGHVS, CDR2 FQNEAQ. With 2 bases removed from V and 1 base from J, the gap between germline ends came to 14 bases. CDR3 loop: CASSLFPGIKNTEAFF. For the CDR3, the DNA is TGTGCCAGCAGCTTATTTCCAGGGATTAAGAACACTGAAGCTTTCTTT.

V gene TRBV7-9 combines with J gene TRBJ2-2, with D uncertain. V gave up 5 bases and J gave up 3 bases, with 10 bases separating them. Germline assignment: CDR1 SEHNR and CDR2 FQNEAQ (reference sequence). The CDR3 spans 14 residues. CDR3 sequence reads: CASSPIGDTGELFF. Written as DNA, the CDR3 is TGTGCCAGCAGCCCGATTGGCGACACCGGGGAGCTGTTTTTT.

The chain combines TRBV29-1 with TRBJ2-2, with TRBD2 matching 8 bases. Germline V lookup: CDR1 SQVTM, CDR2 ANQGSEA. V lost 3 bases, J lost 5 bases, and 5 bases stayed unmatched. The CDR3 covers 14 residues. CDR3 loop: CSVEKRGSTGELFF. The CDR3 DNA follows: TGCAGCGTTGAGAAGCGGGGGTCTACCGGGGAGCTGTTTTTT.

The chain has TRBV12-3 or TRBV12-4 and TRBJ2-5; D possibly corresponds to TRBD2 (6 bases). Trimming cost V 3 bases and J 1 base, with 9 bases left between them. CDR3 length: 14 residues. The CDR3 coding sequence is TGTGCCAGCAGTTTCGGGACTTTCCAAGAGACCCAGTACTTC. Encoded protein: CASSFGTFQETQYF.